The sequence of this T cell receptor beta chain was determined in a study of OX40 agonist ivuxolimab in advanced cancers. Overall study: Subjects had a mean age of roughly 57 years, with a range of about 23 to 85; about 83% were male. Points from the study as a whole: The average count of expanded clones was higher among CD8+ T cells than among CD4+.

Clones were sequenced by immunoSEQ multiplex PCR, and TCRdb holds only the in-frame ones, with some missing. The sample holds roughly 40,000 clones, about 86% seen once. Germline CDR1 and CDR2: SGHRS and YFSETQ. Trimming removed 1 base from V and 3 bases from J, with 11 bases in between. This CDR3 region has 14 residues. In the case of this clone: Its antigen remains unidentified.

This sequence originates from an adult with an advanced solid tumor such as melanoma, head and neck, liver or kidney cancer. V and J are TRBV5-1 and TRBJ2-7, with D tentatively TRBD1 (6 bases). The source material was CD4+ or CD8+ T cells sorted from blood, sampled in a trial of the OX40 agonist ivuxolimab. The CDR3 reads CASSLLADSYEQYF. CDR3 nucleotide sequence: TGCGCCAGCAGCTTGTTGGCGGACAGCTACGAGCAGTACTTC.